This T cell receptor (beta chain) was profiled in a study of cytomegalovirus exposure and HLA in healthy donors. Germline CDR1 is SQVTM and CDR2 is ANQGSEA. Losses at the gene ends were 6 bases for V and 4 bases for J; bases not matched to a gene: 8. The CDR3 loop spans 13 amino acids. With respect to this clone: As yet, its antigen is unknown.

The method was immunoSEQ multiplex PCR; TCRdb's version includes in-frame clones alone and lacks a portion of them. The sample lists about 74,000 clones; 94% were seen once. Study outcomes and limitations: The study designated roughly 150 TCR beta chains cytomegalovirus-associated. Most TCR sequences were seen very rarely across donors, but some public TCRs occurred in many. A few of the chains that were CMV-associated were confirmed in vitro to be specific for CMV antigens. It was found in a later analysis that first-cohort TCR clusters tended to co-occur in the 90 to 150 validation repertoires.

What was sequenced was PBMCs. The chain carries TRBV29-1 and TRBJ1-1, with TRBD1 identical over 7 bases. The receptor was isolated from a woman younger than 35 in good health and CMV-seropositive. This chain's CDR3 is CSVRQGAGTEAFF. CDR3 sequence (DNA): TGCAGCGTAAGACAGGGCGCGGGCACTGAAGCTTTCTTT.